Listed below are T cell receptor beta chains from one sample, sequenced in a study of T cell clonotyping in hematopoietic cell transplantation. Repertoires were generated with immunoSEQ multiplex PCR, while TCRdb's copy carries only in-frame clones and drops some. Of about 4,500 clones in the sample, under 85% were seen once. Sample: peripheral blood mononuclear cells, taken 180 days after allogeneic stem cell transplant. The source is a male patient between 55 and 70 years old who had an allogeneic stem cell transplant from an unrelated donor, so T cells may come from the graft donor. Some clones in this sample may be carry-over from other donors' samples. The CDR3 runs from the conserved cysteine through the conserved F or W. A D gene is named only where the DNA matches it firmly. Size is omitted from some rows. Given values are once, few, many or a class for expanded clones.

12	NA	TRBJ2-7	TRBV29-1	NA	TGCAGCGTTAAGGAACCCTCCTACGAGCAGTACTTC	CSVKEPSYEQYF
14	NA	TRBJ2-7	TRBV15	NA	TGTGCCACCAGCAGCCGGACGCTAGGGGACGAGCAGTACTTC	CATSSRTLGDEQYF
17	NA	TRBJ1-2	TRBV25-1	NA	TGTGCCAGCAGTGACCCGGCTGTCAGCGGCAGGTCCTATGGCTACACCTTC	CASSDPAVSGRSYGYTF
16	NA	TRBJ1-2	TRBV5-6	NA	TGTGCCAGCAGCTTGGAGGGTGGAGGGCAGGGCCGGGGCTACACCTTC	CASSLEGGGQGRGYTF
14	NA	TRBJ1-2	TRBV6-1	NA	TGTGCCAGCAGTGAAGACGGCGGGTACTATGGCTACACCTTC	CASSEDGGYYGYTF
16	NA	TRBJ2-7	TRBV7-3	NA	TGTGCCAGCAGCTTGGGGCGGAGCGGCAGCTCCTACGAGCAGTACTTC	CASSLGRSGSSYEQYF
15	NA	TRBJ1-1	TRBV11-2	NA	TGTGCCAGCAGACCAGGGGAACTAACTTTGGCTGAAGCTTTCTTT	CASRPGELTLAEAFF
13	NA	TRBJ2-1	TRBV19	NA	TGTGCCAGTAGCCTACAGGTCTACAATGAGCAGTTCTTC	CASSLQVYNEQFF
14	NA	TRBJ1-1	TRBV5-6	NA	TGTGCCAGCAGCTTGGCCGGCCGTAACACTGAAGCTTTCTTT	CASSLAGRNTEAFF
21	NA	TRBJ1-6	TRBV4-3	NA	TGCGCCAGCAGCCAAGATCAGTTAAGGCAAGACTCCTTGTTCTATAATTCACCCCTCCACTTT	CASSQDQLRQDSLFYNSPLHF
19	NA	TRBJ1-5	TRBV19	NA	TGTGCCAGTAGTATAGGGGGTGGGAGGCAGGCGAATAGCAATCAGCCCCAGCATTTT	CASSIGGGRQANSNQPQHF
14	once	TRBJ2-7	TRBV28	NA	TGTGCCAGCAGCAAGGGACGGGGAGACTACGAGCAGTACTTC	CASSKGRGDYEQYF
17	few	TRBJ1-2	TRBV4-3	TRBD1	TGCGCCAGCAGCCAAGGAGGGTGGGTCCAGGGGGACGATGGCTACACCTTC	CASSQGGWVQGDDGYTF
14	NA	TRBJ2-5	TRBV4-1	NA	TGCGCCAGCAGCCAAGAACAGGTCCAAGAGACCCAGTACTTC	CASSQEQVQETQYF
18	NA	TRBJ2-2	TRBV7-8	TRBD2	TGTGCCAGCAGCGCCGGACTAGCGGGGGCCGCGAACACCGGGGAGCTGTTTTTT	CASSAGLAGAANTGELFF
13	NA	TRBJ1-1	TRBV7-2	NA	TGTGCCAGCAGCTCCTCGGGGCGGTCTGAAGCTTTCTTT	CASSSSGRSEAFF
12	NA	TRBJ1-5	TRBV6-1	NA	TGTGCCAGCAGTGAATCCGGACAGCCCCAGCATTTT	CASSESGQPQHF
15	once	TRBJ2-3	TRBV19	NA	TGTGCCAGTAGTATAGAGGGCGGGGGCACAGATACGCAGTATTTT	CASSIEGGGTDTQYF
16	once	TRBJ2-3	TRBV7-8	NA	TGTGCCAGCAGCCCTCGAGGGGTAGGGGGCACAGATACGCAGTATTTT	CASSPRGVGGTDTQYF
15	NA	TRBJ2-7	TRBV19	NA	TGTGCCAGTAGTCTCGACCGGGACGGCGACTACGAGCAGTACTTC	CASSLDRDGDYEQYF
15	NA	TRBJ1-3	TRBV7-9	NA	TGTGCCAGCAGCTTAGGGGAGACGGCTGGAAACACCATATATTTT	CASSLGETAGNTIYF
11	NA	TRBJ1-1	TRBV25-1	NA	TGTGCCAGCAGTTTGAGAGATGAAGCTTTCTTT	CASSLRDEAFF
12	NA	TRBJ2-2	TRBV7-6	NA	TGTGCCAGCAGCTTACCCAGCGGGGAGCTGTTTTTT	CASSLPSGELFF
12	NA	TRBJ1-5	TRBV6-5	NA	TGTGCCAGCAGTAGAATAGGTCAGCCCCAGCATTTT	CASSRIGQPQHF
14	NA	TRBJ2-7	TRBV7-8	NA	TGTGCCAGCAGCTTGGGGACATTCTCCTACGAGCAGTACTTC	CASSLGTFSYEQYF
17	NA	TRBJ2-4	TRBV29-1	TRBD1	TGCAGCGTTGATGGGGTCGACAGGGGATGGGCCAAAAACATTCAGTACTTC	CSVDGVDRGWAKNIQYF
13	NA	TRBJ1-2	TRBV6-5	TRBD1	TGTGCCAGCACCCGAACTGGGGGACAGGGCTACACCTTC	CASTRTGGQGYTF
17	once	TRBJ2-2	TRBV5-6	NA	TGTGCCAGCAGCCTCCGTAGGGGGAGGGATTTTGACGGGGAGCTGTTTTTT	CASSLRRGRDFDGELFF
12	NA	TRBJ2-5	TRBV4-2	NA	TGTGCCAGCAGCCAAGGATCAGGGACCCAGTACTTC	CASSQGSGTQYF
15	NA	TRBJ1-5	TRBV7-9	NA	TGTGCCAGCAGCGCTTCAGGGGAGAGCAATCAGCCCCAGCATTTT	CASSASGESNQPQHF
15	NA	TRBJ2-7	TRBV30	NA	TGTGCCTGGAGTGTCCACCAAGGGTCCGGCCACGAGCAGTACTTC	CAWSVHQGSGHEQYF
13	once	TRBJ1-6	TRBV10-2	NA	TGCGCCAGCAGTGACAGAAATAATTCACCCCTCCACTTT	CASSDRNNSPLHF
19	NA	TRBJ2-7	TRBV6-4	NA	TGTGCCAGCAGTGACTCAGGGGTTCAGGGGTTCACAAGGTCCTACGAGCAGTACTTC	CASSDSGVQGFTRSYEQYF
18	NA	TRBJ1-5	TRBV2	NA	TGTGCCAGCAGTGAGGGGTTCTGGGAAAATGGGGGCAATCAGCCCCAGCATTTT	CASSEGFWENGGNQPQHF
13	NA	TRBJ1-1	TRBV2	NA	TGTGCCAGCAGTGAGGAAAGGGGCACTGAAGCTTTCTTT	CASSEERGTEAFF
15	NA	TRBJ1-5	TRBV7-8	NA	TGTGCCAGCAGCTTAGAGTGGGCCCCTAATCAGCCCCAGCATTTT	CASSLEWAPNQPQHF
15	NA	TRBJ2-3	TRBV9	NA	TGTGCCAGCAGCCCCCGGGACGCTTACACAGATACGCAGTATTTT	CASSPRDAYTDTQYF
15	NA	TRBJ1-2	TRBV28	NA	TGTGCCAGCAGTACCCCCTCAGGGGAGAACTATGGCTACACCTTC	CASSTPSGENYGYTF
15	NA	TRBJ2-3	TRBV7-2	TRBD2	TGTGCCAGCAGTCTACTAGCGGGGGGAACAGATACGCAGTATTTT	CASSLLAGGTDTQYF
18	NA	TRBJ1-3	TRBV27	NA	TGTGCCAGCAGTTTATACGGGGTCGGCCTGGCCTCTGGAAACACCATATATTTT	CASSLYGVGLASGNTIYF
13	NA	TRBJ2-7	TRBV6-5	NA	TGTGCCAGCAGACAATACAGGGTGGCCGAGCAGTACTTC	CASRQYRVAEQYF
15	NA	TRBJ2-1	TRBV30	TRBD2	TGTGCCTGGAGTGTACTAGCGGGGTCCTACAATGAGCAGTTCTTC	CAWSVLAGSYNEQFF
18	NA	TRBJ1-6	TRBV30	TRBD1	TGTGCCTGGAGTCGGGACAGGCTCGGGGGCTCCTATAATTCACCCCTCCACTTT	CAWSRDRLGGSYNSPLHF
15	NA	TRBJ2-4	TRBV5-3	NA	TGTGCCAGAAGCTATCAATCTATGGCCAAAAACATTCAGTACTTC	CARSYQSMAKNIQYF
13	once	TRBJ1-1	TRBV25-1	NA	TGTGCCAGCAGTGAATTCGGGGGAACTGAAGCTTTCTTT	CASSEFGGTEAFF
14	once	TRBJ1-1	TRBV19	TRBD1	TGTGCCAGTGAACCGGGACAGGTGAACACTGAAGCTTTCTTT	CASEPGQVNTEAFF
11	NA	TRBJ2-3	TRBV20-1	NA	TGCAGTGCTAGCGGGCTAAATACGCAGTATTTT	CSASGLNTQYF
17	NA	TRBJ1-5	TRBV30	NA	TGTGCCTGGAGTGTAATACGGGGGCCGAATAGCAATCAGCCCCAGCATTTT	CAWSVIRGPNSNQPQHF
15	NA	TRBJ2-5	TRBV11-2	NA	TGTGCCAGCAGCGCCCGGGACGGGGTGGGAGAGACCCAGTACTTC	CASSARDGVGETQYF
17	NA	TRBJ2-7	TRBV7-9	TRBD1	TGTGCCAGCAGCTTATTTAGTTCGGGACAGGGATTCTACGAGCAGTACTTC	CASSLFSSGQGFYEQYF
15	NA	TRBJ2-3	TRBV28	NA	TGTGCCAGCAGTTTTCTTGGGAATACTGCAGATACGCAGTATTTT	CASSFLGNTADTQYF
13	NA	TRBJ1-2	TRBV19	NA	TGTGCCAGTAGTATCGGGGGCGAATATGGCTACACCTTC	CASSIGGEYGYTF
15	once	TRBJ1-5	TRBV4-3	NA	TGCGCCAGCAGCCATCAAATTGGGGCTGAGCAGCCCCAGCATTTT	CASSHQIGAEQPQHF
15	NA	TRBJ2-2	TRBV6-1	NA	TGTGCCAGCAGCGGAGGGGGGGCGAGGGCCGGGGAGCTGTTTTTT	CASSGGGARAGELFF
15	NA	TRBJ2-4	TRBV5-4	NA	TGTGCCAGCAGTCCCCTTGGGGGCCCCCAAAACATTCAGTACTTC	CASSPLGGPQNIQYF
14	NA	TRBJ1-4	TRBV29-1	TRBD1	TGCAGCGTGATCGGGACAGGAGGGGATGAAAAACTGTTTTTT	CSVIGTGGDEKLFF
14	NA	TRBJ1-4	TRBV28	NA	TGTGCCAGCAGTCCTCCGGGACGCAATGAAAAACTGTTTTTT	CASSPPGRNEKLFF